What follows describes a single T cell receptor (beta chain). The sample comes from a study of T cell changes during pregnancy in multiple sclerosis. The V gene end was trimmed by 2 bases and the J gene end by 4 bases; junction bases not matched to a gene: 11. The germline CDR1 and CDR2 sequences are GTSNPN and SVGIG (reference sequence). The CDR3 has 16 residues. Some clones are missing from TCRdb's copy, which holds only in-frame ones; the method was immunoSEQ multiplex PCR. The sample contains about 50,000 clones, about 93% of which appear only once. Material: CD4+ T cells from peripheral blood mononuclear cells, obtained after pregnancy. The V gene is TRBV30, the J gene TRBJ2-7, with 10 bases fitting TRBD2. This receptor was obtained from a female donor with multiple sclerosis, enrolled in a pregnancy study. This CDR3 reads CAWSFLLAGDAYEQYF. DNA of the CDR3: TGTGCCTGGAGTTTCCTCCTAGCGGGAGATGCTTACGAGCAGTACTTC.